This T cell receptor (beta chain) was recovered during a study of blood T cell repertoires in COVID-19. Study-wide context: Samples taken during acute and convalescent COVID-19 were collected in the United States, Italy and Spain. T cells, B-cell-depleted T cells, or PBMCs supplied cDNA or gDNA.

This clone was seen only once. Original data processing: Amplified reference gene primers provided the basis for estimating nucleated cell counts. Method: immunoSEQ multiplex PCR; TCRdb's copy keeps in-frame clones and lacks some. V, J and clone size are taken as reported in that table, and D and trimming were inferred from the DNA itself. The sample records more than 25,000 clones, around 91% being singletons. V was clipped by 4 bases and J by 5 bases, with 21 bases between them. CDR1 and CDR2 (germline): SGHDT, YYEEEE. The CDR3 extends over 16 amino acids. The sequence derives from a man in his 70s with active or convalescent COVID-19. The V call is TRBV5-6, the J call TRBJ1-1, with D maybe TRBD1 (5 bases). The sample was peripheral blood. CDR3: CASSLWGAGKKTEAFF. The CDR3 coding sequence is TGTGCCAGCAGCCTTTGGGGCGCAGGGAAAAAAACTGAAGCTTTCTTT.